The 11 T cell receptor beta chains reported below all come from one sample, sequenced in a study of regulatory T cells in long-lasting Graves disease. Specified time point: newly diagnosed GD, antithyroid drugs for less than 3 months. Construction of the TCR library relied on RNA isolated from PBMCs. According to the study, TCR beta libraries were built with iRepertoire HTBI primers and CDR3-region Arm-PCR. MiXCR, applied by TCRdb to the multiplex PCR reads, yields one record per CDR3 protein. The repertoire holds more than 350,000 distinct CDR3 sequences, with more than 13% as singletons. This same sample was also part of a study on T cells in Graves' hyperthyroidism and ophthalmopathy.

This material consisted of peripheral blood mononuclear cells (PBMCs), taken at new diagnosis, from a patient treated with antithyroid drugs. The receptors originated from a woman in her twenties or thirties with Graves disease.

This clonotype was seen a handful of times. DNA for the CDR3: TGTGCCACCAGCCCTCCGACGCAGCCCCAGCATTTT. Translating gives CATSPPTQPQHF. The gene calls are TRBV15 and TRBJ1-5; no firm D call. The CDR3 loop spans 12 amino acids. Germline CDR1 and CDR2: LNHNV and YYDKDF (reference sequence). Trimming pared 5 bases from V and 7 bases from J, leaving 9 bases between.

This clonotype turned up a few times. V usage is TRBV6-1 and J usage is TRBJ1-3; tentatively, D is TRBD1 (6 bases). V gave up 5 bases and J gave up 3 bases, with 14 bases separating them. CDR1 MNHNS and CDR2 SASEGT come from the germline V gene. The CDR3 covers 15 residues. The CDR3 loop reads CASSTTDSFGNTIYF. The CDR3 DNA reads TGTGCCAGCAGTACCACGGACAGCTTTGGAAACACCATATATTTT.

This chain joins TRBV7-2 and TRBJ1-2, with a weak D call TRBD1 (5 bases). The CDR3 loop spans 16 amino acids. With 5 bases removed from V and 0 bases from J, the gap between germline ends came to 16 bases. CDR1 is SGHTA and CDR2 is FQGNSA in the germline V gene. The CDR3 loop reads CASSPLLGGSNYGYTF. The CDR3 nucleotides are TGTGCCAGCAGCCCCCTTCTTGGGGGTTCTAACTATGGCTACACCTTC.

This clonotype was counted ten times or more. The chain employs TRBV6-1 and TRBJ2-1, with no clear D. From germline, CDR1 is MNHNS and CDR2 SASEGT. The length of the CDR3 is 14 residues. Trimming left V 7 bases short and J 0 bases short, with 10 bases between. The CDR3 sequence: CASNPPRSYNEQFF. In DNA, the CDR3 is TGTGCCAGCAATCCCCCCCGCTCCTACAATGAGCAGTTCTTC.

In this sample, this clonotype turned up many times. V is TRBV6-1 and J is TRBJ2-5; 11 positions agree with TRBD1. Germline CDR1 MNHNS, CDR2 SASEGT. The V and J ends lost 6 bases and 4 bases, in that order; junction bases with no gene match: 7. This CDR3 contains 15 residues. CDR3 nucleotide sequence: TGTGCCAGCAGCGGACAGGGGGCTATGTTAGAGACCCAGTACTTC. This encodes CASSGQGAMLETQYF.

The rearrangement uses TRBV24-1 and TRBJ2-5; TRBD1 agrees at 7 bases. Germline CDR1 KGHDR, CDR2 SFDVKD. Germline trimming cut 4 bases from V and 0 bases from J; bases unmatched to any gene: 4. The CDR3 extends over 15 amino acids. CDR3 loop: CATSDQTGYQETQYF. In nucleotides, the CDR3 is TGTGCCACCAGTGACCAGACAGGGTACCAAGAGACCCAGTACTTC.

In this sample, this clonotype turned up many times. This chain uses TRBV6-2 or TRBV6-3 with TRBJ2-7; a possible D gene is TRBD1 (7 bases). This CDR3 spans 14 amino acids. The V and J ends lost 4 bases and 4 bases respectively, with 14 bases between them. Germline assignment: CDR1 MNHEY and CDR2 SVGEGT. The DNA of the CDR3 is TGTGCCAGCAGTTCCCGCGGGGACAGATACGAGCAGTACTTC. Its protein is CASSSRGDRYEQYF.

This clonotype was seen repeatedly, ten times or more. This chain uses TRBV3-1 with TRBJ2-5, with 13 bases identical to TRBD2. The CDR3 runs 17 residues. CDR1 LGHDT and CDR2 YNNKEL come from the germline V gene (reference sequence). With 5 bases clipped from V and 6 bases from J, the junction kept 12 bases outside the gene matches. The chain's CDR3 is CASSMYRLAGGKKTQYF. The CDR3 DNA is TGTGCCAGCAGCATGTACCGACTAGCGGGGGGAAAGAAGACCCAGTACTTC.

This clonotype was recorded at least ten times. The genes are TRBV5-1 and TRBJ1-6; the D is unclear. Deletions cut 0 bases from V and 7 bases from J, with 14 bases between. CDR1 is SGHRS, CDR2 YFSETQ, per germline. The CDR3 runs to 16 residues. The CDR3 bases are TGCGCCAGCAGCTTGGCAACGGGAGAGGTCAATTCACCCCTCCACTTT. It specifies CASSLATGEVNSPLHF.

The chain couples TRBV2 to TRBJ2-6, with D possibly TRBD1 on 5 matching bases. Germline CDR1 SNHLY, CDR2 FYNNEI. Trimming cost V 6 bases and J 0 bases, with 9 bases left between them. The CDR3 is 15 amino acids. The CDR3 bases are TGTGCCAGCAGAGAACAGGTCTCTGGGGCCAACGTCCTGACTTTC. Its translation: CASREQVSGANVLTF.

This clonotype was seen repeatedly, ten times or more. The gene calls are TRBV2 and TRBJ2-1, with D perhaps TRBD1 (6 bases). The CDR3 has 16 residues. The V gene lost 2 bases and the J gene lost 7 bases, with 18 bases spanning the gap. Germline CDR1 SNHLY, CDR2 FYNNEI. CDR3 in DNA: TGTGCCAGCAGTGAACGGACACAAACAAGGGGGAATGAGCAGTTCTTC. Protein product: CASSERTQTRGNEQFF.